Listed below are T cell receptor beta chains from one sample, sequenced in a study of beta chain features in type 1 diabetes. Repertoires were generated with immunoSEQ multiplex PCR, while TCRdb's copy carries only in-frame clones and drops some. The sample records hundreds of thousands of clones, over 8.5% being singletons. The specimen was naive CD4+ T cells from blood. These receptors originate from a young woman in good health. Each CDR3 is given with its conserved first and last residue. The order of the fields is V gene, D gene, J gene, clone size, CDR3 protein, CDR3 DNA. A D gene is named only where the DNA matches it firmly. Size is omitted from some rows. Given values are once, few, many or a class for expanded clones.

v_gene: TRBV5-1; d_gene: .; j_gene: TRBJ1-1; abundance: few; CDR3aa: CASSLSAGITEAFF; CDR3nt: TGCGCCAGCAGCTTGTCTGCGGGGATCACTGAAGCTTTCTTT
v_gene: TRBV30; d_gene: .; j_gene: TRBJ2-7; abundance: few; CDR3aa: CAWSTGLSSYEQYF; CDR3nt: TGTGCCTGGAGTACGGGACTGAGCTCCTACGAGCAGTACTTC
v_gene: TRBV25-1; d_gene: .; j_gene: TRBJ2-2; abundance: few; CDR3aa: CASSEQRVTNTGELFF; CDR3nt: TGTGCCAGCAGTGAGCAGCGGGTTACGAACACCGGGGAGCTGTTTTTT
v_gene: TRBV7-2; d_gene: .; j_gene: TRBJ2-7; abundance: few; CDR3aa: CASSLAEGSRQYF; CDR3nt: TGTGCCAGCAGCTTAGCAGAGGGTTCGAGGCAGTACTTC
v_gene: TRBV14; d_gene: TRBD2; j_gene: TRBJ2-7; abundance: few; CDR3aa: CASSPRLAGASYEQYF; CDR3nt: TGTGCCAGCAGCCCCCGACTAGCGGGGGCCAGCTACGAGCAGTACTTC
v_gene: TRBV5-1; d_gene: .; j_gene: TRBJ2-3; abundance: few; CDR3aa: CASSLTGSSDTQYF; CDR3nt: TGCGCCAGCAGCTTAACCGGGAGCTCAGATACGCAGTATTTT
v_gene: TRBV11-2; d_gene: TRBD1; j_gene: TRBJ2-1; abundance: .; CDR3aa: CASSSLRGPHYNEQFF; CDR3nt: TGTGCCAGCAGCTCTCTCAGGGGGCCGCATTACAATGAGCAGTTCTTC
v_gene: TRBV19; d_gene: TRBD1; j_gene: TRBJ1-2; abundance: few; CDR3aa: CASSRDRDLTGYTF; CDR3nt: TGTGCCAGTAGTCGTGACAGGGACCTGACTGGCTACACCTTC
v_gene: TRBV6-1; d_gene: .; j_gene: TRBJ1-2; abundance: few; CDR3aa: CATTASPFSDYTF; CDR3nt: TGTGCCACCACAGCTTCACCATTTAGCGACTACACCTTC
v_gene: TRBV7-3; d_gene: .; j_gene: TRBJ2-3; abundance: .; CDR3aa: CASSSTVREGSDTQYF; CDR3nt: TGTGCCAGCAGCTCCACGGTGAGGGAAGGTTCAGATACGCAGTATTTT
v_gene: TRBV14; d_gene: TRBD1; j_gene: TRBJ1-1; abundance: .; CDR3aa: CASSHRTGRNTEAFF; CDR3nt: TGTGCCAGCAGCCATCGGACAGGGCGTAACACTGAAGCTTTCTTT
v_gene: TRBV29-1; d_gene: .; j_gene: TRBJ2-5; abundance: many; CDR3aa: CSVEAMEGWTQYF; CDR3nt: TGCAGCGTTGAGGCGATGGAGGGATGGACCCAGTACTTC
v_gene: TRBV6-1; d_gene: .; j_gene: TRBJ2-3; abundance: .; CDR3aa: CASTPYRGRDTQYF; CDR3nt: TGTGCCAGCACCCCCTACCGAGGTAGAGATACGCAGTATTTT
v_gene: TRBV5-4; d_gene: TRBD1; j_gene: TRBJ1-1; abundance: few; CDR3aa: CASSLQGTNTEAFF; CDR3nt: TGTGCCAGCAGCTTACAGGGGACGAACACTGAAGCTTTCTTT
v_gene: TRBV7-2; d_gene: TRBD1; j_gene: TRBJ2-3; abundance: .; CDR3aa: CASSLYTGGATDTQYF; CDR3nt: TGTGCCAGCAGCTTATATACAGGGGGCGCGACAGATACGCAGTATTTT
v_gene: TRBV11-2; d_gene: .; j_gene: TRBJ2-1; abundance: few; CDR3aa: CASSRWGRRTYNEQFF; CDR3nt: TGTGCCAGCAGCCGCTGGGGGAGGAGGACCTACAATGAGCAGTTCTTC
v_gene: TRBV11-2; d_gene: TRBD2; j_gene: TRBJ2-1; abundance: .; CDR3aa: CASSQNPGLAGVRQFF; CDR3nt: TGTGCCAGCAGCCAGAACCCGGGACTAGCGGGAGTTCGGCAGTTCTTC
v_gene: TRBV30; d_gene: .; j_gene: TRBJ1-2; abundance: few; CDR3aa: CAWSEAANYGYTF; CDR3nt: TGTGCCTGGAGTGAGGCGGCCAACTATGGCTACACCTTC
v_gene: TRBV10-2; d_gene: TRBD1; j_gene: TRBJ2-7; abundance: few; CDR3aa: CASRQGPLEQYF; CDR3nt: TGCGCCAGCAGACAGGGGCCTCTCGAGCAGTACTTC
v_gene: TRBV30; d_gene: .; j_gene: TRBJ2-1; abundance: .; CDR3aa: CAWSPDSLNEQFF; CDR3nt: TGTGCCTGGAGCCCGGACAGCCTCAATGAGCAGTTCTTC
v_gene: TRBV16; d_gene: .; j_gene: TRBJ1-1; abundance: .; CDR3aa: CASSHQVVNTEAFF; CDR3nt: TGTGCCAGCAGCCATCAGGTCGTGAACACTGAAGCTTTCTTT
v_gene: TRBV4-1; d_gene: TRBD2; j_gene: TRBJ2-1; abundance: .; CDR3aa: CASMRLAGGSSYNEQFF; CDR3nt: TGCGCCAGCATGAGACTAGCGGGAGGGAGCTCCTACAATGAGCAGTTCTTC
v_gene: TRBV11-3; d_gene: TRBD1; j_gene: TRBJ2-1; abundance: .; CDR3aa: CASSLPQGGYEQFF; CDR3nt: TGTGCCAGCAGCCTTCCACAGGGGGGCTATGAGCAGTTCTTC
v_gene: TRBV21-1; d_gene: .; j_gene: TRBJ2-7; abundance: .; CDR3aa: CASSKSPGNRGLLEQYF; CDR3nt: TGTGCCAGCAGCAAATCCCCGGGGAACAGGGGCTTATTGGAGCAGTACTTC
v_gene: TRBV9; d_gene: TRBD2; j_gene: TRBJ2-3; abundance: few; CDR3aa: CASSVQGGTDTQYF; CDR3nt: TGTGCCAGCAGCGTACAGGGAGGGACAGATACGCAGTATTTT
v_gene: TRBV18; d_gene: TRBD1; j_gene: TRBJ1-4; abundance: .; CDR3aa: CASSLRQGPATNEKLFF; CDR3nt: TGTGCCAGCTCACTACGACAGGGGCCAGCAACTAATGAAAAACTGTTTTTT
v_gene: TRBV1; d_gene: .; j_gene: TRBJ2-5; abundance: .; CDR3aa: CTSSHPLAGAQETQYF; CDR3nt: TGCACCAGCAGCCATCCCCTAGCGGGGGCCCAAGAGACCCAGTACTTC
v_gene: TRBV2; d_gene: TRBD1; j_gene: TRBJ1-5; abundance: few; CDR3aa: CASRGTRGSNQPQHF; CDR3nt: TGTGCCAGCAGGGGCACCAGGGGGAGCAATCAGCCCCAGCATTTT
v_gene: TRBV29-1; d_gene: TRBD1; j_gene: TRBJ2-5; abundance: many; CDR3aa: CSVSDRDGTQYF; CDR3nt: TGCAGCGTTTCGGACAGGGACGGGACCCAGTACTTC
v_gene: TRBV5-1; d_gene: TRBD2; j_gene: TRBJ2-5; abundance: few; CDR3aa: CASSLVGTSGETQYF; CDR3nt: TGCGCCAGCAGCTTGGTTGGCACTAGCGGGGAGACCCAGTACTTC
v_gene: TRBV9; d_gene: TRBD1; j_gene: TRBJ1-5; abundance: .; CDR3aa: CASSVGTGGENQPQHF; CDR3nt: TGTGCCAGCAGCGTAGGGACAGGGGGTGAGAATCAGCCCCAGCATTTT
v_gene: TRBV11-2; d_gene: .; j_gene: TRBJ1-2; abundance: few; CDR3aa: CASSLAGTNYGYTF; CDR3nt: TGTGCCAGCAGCTTAGCAGGGACTAACTATGGCTACACCTTC
v_gene: TRBV27; d_gene: .; j_gene: TRBJ1-1; abundance: .; CDR3aa: CASSLIRTRNTEAFF; CDR3nt: TGTGCCAGCAGTTTGATCCGGACAAGGAACACTGAAGCTTTCTTT
v_gene: TRBV7-8; d_gene: TRBD1; j_gene: TRBJ2-7; abundance: few; CDR3aa: CASSSGTATYEQYF; CDR3nt: TGTGCCAGCAGCTCCGGGACAGCTACCTACGAGCAGTACTTC
v_gene: TRBV11-2; d_gene: TRBD2; j_gene: TRBJ2-7; abundance: few; CDR3aa: CASSLGASGINPEQYF; CDR3nt: TGTGCCAGCAGCTTAGGGGCTAGCGGGATTAACCCTGAGCAGTACTTC
v_gene: TRBV7-2; d_gene: TRBD1; j_gene: TRBJ1-4; abundance: .; CDR3aa: CASSETGGREKLFF; CDR3nt: TGTGCCAGCAGCGAGACAGGGGGTCGAGAAAAACTGTTTTTT
v_gene: TRBV30; d_gene: .; j_gene: TRBJ1-4; abundance: .; CDR3aa: CAWSDQGVGEKLFF; CDR3nt: TGTGCCTGGAGTGATCAGGGTGTTGGTGAAAAACTGTTTTTT
v_gene: TRBV13; d_gene: TRBD2; j_gene: TRBJ2-4; abundance: .; CDR3aa: CASSLSSSGSVAKNIQYF; CDR3nt: TGTGCCAGCAGCCTCAGTTCTAGCGGGAGTGTAGCCAAAAACATTCAGTACTTC
v_gene: TRBV11-2; d_gene: .; j_gene: TRBJ2-7; abundance: once; CDR3aa: CASTKEVIAVPYEQYF; CDR3nt: TGTGCCAGCACCAAAGAGGTGATAGCCGTCCCCTACGAGCAGTACTTC
v_gene: TRBV10-3; d_gene: TRBD2; j_gene: TRBJ2-2; abundance: few; CDR3aa: CAISGLAGAGELFF; CDR3nt: TGTGCCATCAGTGGACTAGCGGGAGCCGGGGAGCTGTTTTTT
v_gene: TRBV5-1; d_gene: TRBD2; j_gene: TRBJ2-5; abundance: few; CDR3aa: CASSLRGSGRMEETQYF; CDR3nt: TGCGCCAGCAGCTTGAGGGGTAGCGGGAGGATGGAAGAGACCCAGTACTTC